The following is a T cell receptor beta chain sequence with its context. This entry belongs to a study of tumor-infiltrating lymphocytes in oesophageal squamous cell carcinoma. CDR3 length equals 13 residues. Germline V CDR1 and CDR2: LNHDA, SQIVND (reference sequence). Between the trimmed V and J ends, which lost 4 bases and 1 base, there was a span of 7 bases. MiXCR was run by TCRdb on the PCR reads, yielding one entry per CDR3 protein. The sample carries 9,000 or so distinct CDR3 sequences, 60% to 70% recorded once. The chain joins TRBV19 to TRBJ1-1; tentatively, D is TRBD1 (5 bases). The source is a female donor with esophageal squamous cell carcinoma. The sequenced sample was esophageal tumor tissue. The CDR3 protein is CASSTGPNTEAFF. CDR3 DNA sequence: TGTGCCAGTAGTACAGGGCCGAACACTGAAGCTTTCTTT.